This is a list of T cell receptor beta chains from one sample in a study of blood T cells in healthy people across ages. TCRdb used MiXCR to reprocess the 5' RACE reads, holding one entry per CDR3 protein. The top ten hold about 6.3% of the sample, which has about 1.4 million distinct CDR3 sequences, approximately 59% seen once. Specimen: blood. These receptor sequences come from a man younger than 30 in good health. CDR3s include the opening cysteine and the closing phenylalanine or tryptophan. A D gene is named only where the DNA matches it firmly.

len: 12
d_gene: .
j_gene: TRBJ1-2
v_gene: TRBV20-1
CDR3aa: CSRSNRETDYTF

len: 13
d_gene: .
j_gene: .
v_gene: TRBV30
CDR3aa: CAWIVQNTYEQYF

len: 14
d_gene: .
j_gene: TRBJ2-7
v_gene: TRBV5-6
CDR3aa: CASSLPGVRREQYF

len: 15
d_gene: .
j_gene: TRBJ2-1
v_gene: TRBV5-6
CDR3aa: CASSQYEGGYNEQFF

len: 13
d_gene: .
j_gene: TRBJ2-3
v_gene: TRBV6-5
CDR3aa: CASSTAGTDTQYF

len: 12
d_gene: .
j_gene: TRBJ2-1
v_gene: TRBV29-1
CDR3aa: CSVEGPWDEQFF

len: 15
d_gene: .
j_gene: TRBJ2-7
v_gene: TRBV4-1
CDR3aa: CASSHLGKPPYEQYF

len: 12
d_gene: .
j_gene: TRBJ2-7
v_gene: TRBV20-1
CDR3aa: CSASKGSYEQYF

len: 14
d_gene: .
j_gene: TRBJ2-6
v_gene: TRBV7-9
CDR3aa: CASSFDGIENVLTF

len: 13
d_gene: .
j_gene: TRBJ1-1
v_gene: TRBV29-1
CDR3aa: CSAERQTNTEAFF

len: 15
d_gene: .
j_gene: TRBJ2-1
v_gene: TRBV9
CDR3aa: CASSDPDGIANEQFF

len: 15
d_gene: .
j_gene: TRBJ2-5
v_gene: TRBV6-2/TRBV6-3
CDR3aa: CASARFFGNQETQYF

len: 14
d_gene: TRBD1
j_gene: TRBJ2-1
v_gene: TRBV5-1
CDR3aa: CASSFGTGGDEQFF

len: 15
d_gene: .
j_gene: TRBJ2-3
v_gene: TRBV4-1
CDR3aa: CASSQASIGTDTQYF

len: 14
d_gene: .
j_gene: TRBJ1-4
v_gene: TRBV7-2
CDR3aa: CASSLAPNNEKLFF

len: 11
d_gene: .
j_gene: TRBJ1-2
v_gene: TRBV6-6
CDR3aa: CAGSPTYGYTF

len: 14
d_gene: .
j_gene: TRBJ2-7
v_gene: TRBV11-1
CDR3aa: CASSRGDSLYEQYF

len: 16
d_gene: .
j_gene: TRBJ2-7
v_gene: TRBV20-1
CDR3aa: CSARDLYGGARDEQYF

len: 14
d_gene: .
j_gene: TRBJ2-3
v_gene: TRBV11-2
CDR3aa: CASFGEGGPDTQYF

len: 17
d_gene: TRBD1
j_gene: TRBJ2-7
v_gene: TRBV7-2
CDR3aa: CASRPGTGDSNSYEQYF

len: 14
d_gene: .
j_gene: TRBJ1-1
v_gene: TRBV13
CDR3aa: CASSLKLGFTKAFF

len: 12
d_gene: .
j_gene: TRBJ2-2
v_gene: TRBV20-1
CDR3aa: CSAPENTGELFF

len: 14
d_gene: TRBD1
j_gene: TRBJ2-3
v_gene: TRBV29-1
CDR3aa: CSVGDRGDTDTQYF

len: 14
d_gene: .
j_gene: TRBJ2-5
v_gene: TRBV20-1
CDR3aa: CSSSSVGGEETQYF

len: 14
d_gene: TRBD2
j_gene: .
v_gene: TRBV10-3
CDR3aa: CAISAGSGGETQYF

len: 16
d_gene: .
j_gene: TRBJ2-4
v_gene: TRBV5-1
CDR3aa: CASSIPAGGSKNIQYF

len: 18
d_gene: TRBD2
j_gene: TRBJ2-1
v_gene: TRBV10-3
CDR3aa: CAITKGLAGGSYHNEQFF